These 16 T cell receptor beta chains were all obtained from the same sample, sequenced in a study of neurological immune-mediated disorders. TCRdb processed the 5' RACE reads anew with MiXCR; each CDR3 protein has one entry. The data show tens of thousands of distinct CDR3 sequences, 10% to 13% seen once. Sequencing was carried out using PBMCs. These receptors came from a man aged 40-49 years in good health.

This chain links TRBV5-1 with TRBJ2-7; the D gene is possibly TRBD1 (5 bases). The CDR3 consists of 16 residues. The germline V gene has CDR1 SGHRS and CDR2 YFSETQ. Trimming cost V 0 bases and J 3 bases, with 16 bases left between them. The CDR3 coding sequence is TGCGCCAGCAGCTTGGAAGGCAGGGAATCCGACTACGAGCAGTACTTC. It encodes CASSLEGRESDYEQYF.

This clonotype was seen many times. The DNA of the CDR3 is TGTGCCAGCAGTGACTCGAATCGGTCCTCCTACAATGAGCAGTTCTTC. Encoded protein: CASSDSNRSSYNEQFF. This chain joins TRBV6-4 and TRBJ2-1; D remains ambiguous. V was pared by 0 bases and J by 0 bases, with 9 bases between. The CDR3 is made up of 16 amino acids. Germline CDR1 is MRHNA and CDR2 is SNTAGT.

This clonotype was detected only a few times. The chain is built from TRBV27 and TRBJ1-1, with D possibly being TRBD1 (6 bases). Germline CDR1 is MNHEY and CDR2 is SMNVEV (reference sequence). Trimming stripped 0 bases from V and 4 bases from J, with 9 bases between. The CDR3 runs to 14 residues. The CDR3 region is CASSLSGHPTEAFF. The CDR3 nucleotides are TGTGCCAGCAGTTTATCGGGACACCCCACTGAAGCTTTCTTT.

This clonotype has a handful of counts. V and J are TRBV7-2 and TRBJ2-1; D is unresolved. Germline V CDR1 and CDR2: SGHTA, FQGNSA. With 8 bases removed from V and 9 bases from J, the gap between germline ends came to 11 bases. The CDR3 covers 11 residues. The CDR3 loop reads CASAATIEQFF. CDR3 DNA sequence: TGTGCCAGCGCAGCGACGATTGAGCAGTTCTTC.

This clonotype came up a few times. V is TRBV2 and J is TRBJ1-1; D is unresolved. V shed 6 bases and J shed 7 bases, with 18 bases lying between them. This CDR3 has 14 amino acids. CDR1 is SNHLY and CDR2 is FYNNEI in the germline V gene. The CDR3 coding sequence is TGTGCCAGCAGGCCACTAGGGTTGGGAGATGAAGCTTTCTTT. This sequence encodes CASRPLGLGDEAFF.

V gene TRBV15 combines with J gene TRBJ2-2; a weak D match, TRBD1 (5 bases). Germline-derived CDR1 and CDR2 are LNHNV and YYDKDF (reference sequence). This CDR3 comprises 14 residues. V was shortened by 1 base and J by 6 bases, with 9 bases between the two germline ends. The CDR3 protein is CATSRVPGSGELFF. In DNA, the CDR3 is TGTGCCACCAGCAGAGTACCAGGGTCCGGGGAGCTGTTTTTT.

J is TRBJ2-7 and V is TRBV18; 8 bases line up with TRBD2. Per germline, CDR1 KGHSH and CDR2 LQKENI. The CDR3 is 14 residues long. V lost 5 bases and J lost 2; bases outside the gene matches: 5. This chain's CDR3 is CASSGGSGTYEQYF. The CDR3 DNA is TGTGCCAGCTCAGGAGGTAGCGGGACCTACGAGCAGTACTTC. Together with reference TRBV18 and TRBJ2-7, the CDR3 gives the full variable domain: NAGVMQNPRHLVRRRGQEARLRCSPMKGHSHVYWYRQLPEEGLKFMVYLQKENIIDESGMPKERFSAEFPKEGPSILRIQQVVRGDSAAYFCASSGGSGTYEQYFGPGTRLTVT.

This chain links TRBV5-1 with TRBJ2-7, with TRBD2 identical over 8 bases. Germline V CDR1 and CDR2: SGHRS, YFSETQ. CDR3 length: 16 amino acids. Trimming took 0 bases from V and 0 from J; bases not matched to a gene: 5. The CDR3 sequence: CASSLGGGRPSYEQYF. CDR3 bases: TGCGCCAGCAGCTTGGGTGGCGGGAGGCCCTCCTACGAGCAGTACTTC.

The table lists this clonotype with many counts. The rearrangement joins TRBV20-1 to TRBJ2-7; 7 bases match TRBD2. The CDR3 consists of 15 residues. CDR1 and CDR2 (germline): DFQATT, SNEGSKA (reference sequence). V lost 1 base and J lost 4; bases outside the gene matches: 10. This CDR3 is CSARGAGRERYEQYF. In nucleotides, the CDR3 is TGCAGTGCTAGAGGAGCCGGGCGGGAGAGGTACGAGCAGTACTTC.

This clonotype was seen many times. The chain is built from TRBV10-2 and TRBJ2-1; D is perhaps TRBD1 or TRBD2 (5 bases each). This CDR3 spans 16 amino acids. Trimming removed 2 bases at V and 6 bases at J, with 17 bases between. Per the germline V gene, CDR1 is WSHSY and CDR2 is SAAADI. This chain's CDR3 is CASSEIWGQRANEQFF. CDR3 nucleotides: TGCGCCAGCAGTGAGATTTGGGGCCAGAGGGCCAATGAGCAGTTCTTC.

This clonotype has ten or more counts. This chain connects TRBV12-3 or TRBV12-4 to TRBJ1-5; the match to TRBD1 covers 10 bases. The ends lost 10 bases at V and 0 bases at J; junction bases unmatched: 18. CDR3 length equals 19 residues. The DNA of the CDR3 is TGTGCCACCCGTCCTAAAGGGGGACAGGGGACATATAGCAATCAGCCCCAGCATTTT. Translation gives CATRPKGGQGTYSNQPQHF.

This clonotype was counted ten times or more. V and J are TRBV15 and TRBJ2-1, with D possibly TRBD1 on 6 matching bases. CDR3 length: 15 residues. Trimming took 6 bases from V and 4 from J, leaving 16 bases between them. Germline V gene sequence: CDR1 LNHNV, CDR2 YYDKDF (reference sequence). CDR3 in DNA: TGTGCCACCAGGGAGAAGGGACAACCTTACAATGAGCAGTTCTTC. It specifies CATREKGQPYNEQFF.

With respect to this clonotype: Since a much larger clone is just one base distant, this may be a read error. In DNA form, the CDR3 reads TGTGCCAGCAGCTTTGGAGTTGGGAGAACCGGGGAGATGTTTTTT. Translated: CASSFGVGRTGEMFF. The rearrangement links TRBV11-2 to TRBJ2-2; TRBD2 is a possible D gene (5 bases). This CDR3 spans 15 amino acids. CDR1 and CDR2 from the germline V gene are SGHAT and FQNNGV.

This clonotype appeared many times. The rearrangement uses TRBV7-2 and TRBJ2-7; a weak D match, TRBD2 (6 bases). Germline CDR1 reads SGHTA; CDR2 reads FQGNSA. Trimming left V 5 bases short and J 6 bases short, with 20 bases between. The CDR3 consists of 15 residues. The CDR3 reads CASSPRLGKGAEQYF. The DNA of the CDR3 is TGTGCCAGCAGCCCACGACTAGGGAAAGGAGCCGAGCAGTACTTC.

This clonotype was found a few times. This chain joins TRBV18 and TRBJ1-6, with a weak D call TRBD1 (5 bases). Trimming removed 6 bases at V and 4 bases at J, with 16 bases between. This CDR3 contains 16 residues. Germline V CDR1 and CDR2: KGHSH, LQKENI. The CDR3 DNA reads TGTGCCAGCTCGCTAGCCGGGACCGAATATAATTCACCCCTCCACTTT. Amino acid sequence: CASSLAGTEYNSPLHF.

Remarks on this clonotype: A much larger clone lies one base from this, so it may be a read error. The genes are TRBV7-9 and TRBJ2-4; D remains unclear. The CDR3 runs to 12 residues. The germline V and J ends were trimmed by 10 bases and 0 bases, with 7 bases remaining between them. Germline V gives CDR1 SEHNR, CDR2 FQNEAQ (reference sequence). CDR3 in amino acids: CATSKAKNIQYF. Here the CDR3 DNA reads TGTGCCACCTCTAAAGCCAAAAACATTCAGTACTTC.